This T cell receptor (beta chain) was recovered during a study of somatic mutations in cytotoxic T cells in rheumatoid arthritis. Germline V gives CDR1 LNHDA, CDR2 SQIVND (reference sequence). This CDR3 is built from 14 residues. About this clone: An end of the junction differs from the germline gene, which may be a read error. Within the sample, other DNA sequences also encode this same CDR3.

Repertoires were generated with immunoSEQ multiplex PCR, while TCRdb's copy carries only in-frame clones and drops some. The sample has some 20,000 clones, roughly 80% seen once. The chain uses TRBV19 and TRBJ1-2, with D possibly being TRBD1 (5 bases). The sequence came from a woman aged 55-69 years in good health. Source material: CD8+ T cells sorted from blood. The CDR3 DNA follows: TGTGCCAGTACCTACGAGACAGCGTCCTATGGCTACACTTTC. Amino acids: CASTYETASYGYTF.